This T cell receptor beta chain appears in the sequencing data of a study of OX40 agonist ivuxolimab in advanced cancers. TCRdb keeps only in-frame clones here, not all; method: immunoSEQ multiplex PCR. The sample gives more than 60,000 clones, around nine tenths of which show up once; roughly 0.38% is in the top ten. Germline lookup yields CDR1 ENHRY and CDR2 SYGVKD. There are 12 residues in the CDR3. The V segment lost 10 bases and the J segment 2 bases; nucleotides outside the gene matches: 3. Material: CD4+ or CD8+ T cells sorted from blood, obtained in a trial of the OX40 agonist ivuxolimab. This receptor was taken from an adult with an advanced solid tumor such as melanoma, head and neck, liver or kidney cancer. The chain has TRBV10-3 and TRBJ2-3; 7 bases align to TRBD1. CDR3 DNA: TGTGCCACCGGACAGGACACAGATACGCAGTATTTT. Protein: CATGQDTDTQYF.